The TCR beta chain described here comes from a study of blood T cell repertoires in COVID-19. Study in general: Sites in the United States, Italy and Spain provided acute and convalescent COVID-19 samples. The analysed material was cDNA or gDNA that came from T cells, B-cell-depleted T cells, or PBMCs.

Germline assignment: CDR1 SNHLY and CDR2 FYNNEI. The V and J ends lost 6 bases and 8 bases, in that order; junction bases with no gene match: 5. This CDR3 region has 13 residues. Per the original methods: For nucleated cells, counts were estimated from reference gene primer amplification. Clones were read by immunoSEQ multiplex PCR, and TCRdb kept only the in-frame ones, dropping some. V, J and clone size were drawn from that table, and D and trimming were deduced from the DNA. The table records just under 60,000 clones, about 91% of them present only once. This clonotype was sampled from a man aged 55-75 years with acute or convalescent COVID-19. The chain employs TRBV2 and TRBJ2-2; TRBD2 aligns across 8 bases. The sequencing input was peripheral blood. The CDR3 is CASRPTSVGELFF. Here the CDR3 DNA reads TGTGCCAGCAGGCCGACTAGCGTGGGGGAGCTGTTTTTT.